The next 27 T cell receptor beta chains were all read from a single sample in a study of T cells in Graves' hyperthyroidism and ophthalmopathy. There were TCR beta CDR3 regions amplified from RNA transcripts. HTBI primers were the set used in a first-round RT-PCR of the TCR CDR3. TCRdb reprocessed the multiplex PCR reads via MiXCR and lists one record per CDR3 protein. The sample carries fewer than 450,000 distinct CDR3 sequences, approximately 18% recorded once. Material: blood. The receptors originated from a man in his late teens or twenties with Graves' ophthalmopathy.

Ten or more counts support this clonotype. This rearrangement joins TRBV12-5 to TRBJ2-1; D may be TRBD1 or TRBD2 (5 bases each). This CDR3 region has 16 residues. Germline CDR1 is LGHNT and CDR2 is FRNRAP. V was cut by 2 bases and J by 6 bases, with 17 bases left in between. The CDR3 loop is CASGLILPGPPNEQFF. The DNA for the CDR3 is TGTGCTAGTGGTTTGATTCTTCCGGGACCCCCCAATGAGCAGTTCTTC.

V is TRBV3-1 and J is TRBJ2-7; D uncertain. Trimming shortened V by 2 bases and J by 7 bases, and 21 bases separated the two germline ends. This CDR3 comprises 16 residues. The germline CDR1 and CDR2 sequences are LGHDT and YNNKEL (reference sequence). CDR3 sequence (DNA): TGTGCCAGCAGCCAACGGTGGAACCCGTCCTACGGGGAGCAGTACTTC. Its translation: CASSQRWNPSYGEQYF.

This clonotype showed up many times. V and J are TRBV7-9 and TRBJ1-5; TRBD1 agrees at 11 bases. Unmatched junction bases numbered 4, after V lost 6 bases and J lost 6 bases. The CDR3 runs to 14 residues. The germline V gene has CDR1 SEHNR and CDR2 FQNEAQ (reference sequence). CDR3 DNA: TGTGCCAGCAGTCCCGGGACAGGGGGTCAGCCCCAGCATTTT. This gives the protein CASSPGTGGQPQHF.

This clonotype was seen ten or more times. The rearrangement joins TRBV9 to TRBJ2-5, with TRBD2 identical over 11 bases. CDR1 and CDR2 from the germline V gene are SGDLS and YYNGEE. This CDR3 is 15 amino acids long. The ends lost 3 bases at V and 5 bases at J; junction bases unmatched: 6. CDR3 coding DNA: TGTGCCAGCAGCGGAATAGCGGGGGGGGTGGAGACCCAGTACTTC. Protein: CASSGIAGGVETQYF.

The J gene is TRBJ2-7, the V gene TRBV27; no definite D call. V lost 6 bases, J lost 3 bases, and 18 bases lay in between. The CDR3 is 15 amino acids. Germline V gene lookup returns CDR1 MNHEY and CDR2 SMNVEV (reference sequence). The CDR3 spells CASSPMPSQLYEQYF. Here the CDR3 DNA reads TGTGCCAGCAGCCCAATGCCGAGTCAGCTCTACGAGCAGTACTTC.

This clonotype was counted ten times or more. The V call is TRBV28, the J call TRBJ1-2, with D hard to call. The CDR3 totals 11 residues. Germline CDR1 is MDHEN and CDR2 is SYDVKM. V dropped 3 bases and J dropped 7 bases, with 6 bases sitting between them. The CDR3 spells CASSFQLGYTF. For the CDR3, the DNA is TGTGCCAGCAGTTTTCAACTTGGCTACACCTTC.

The genes are TRBV19 and TRBJ1-5, with unresolved D. The V end was cut by 3 bases, the J end by 8 bases, with 11 bases between. There are 13 residues in the CDR3. Germline lookup yields CDR1 LNHDA and CDR2 SQIVND (reference sequence). CDR3 sequence (DNA): TGTGCCAGTAGTATTGGGGTGTTGAAGCCCCAGCATTTT. Amino acids: CASSIGVLKPQHF.

This clonotype was recorded a few times. The genes are TRBV6-2 or TRBV6-3 and TRBJ1-2; possible D gene TRBD1, 5 bases. This CDR3 contains 12 residues. CDR1 is MNHEY and CDR2 is SVGEGT in the germline V gene. Trimming took off 8 bases at V and 0 bases at J, with 7 bases between the two ends. CDR3 in DNA: TGTGCCAGCCGGGACCCTAACTATGGCTACACCTTC. Translated, it gives CASRDPNYGYTF.

This clonotype has only a few counts. This chain links TRBV5-1 with TRBJ2-6, with D hard to call. The CDR3 spans 16 residues. V lost 4 bases to trimming and J lost 4 bases, with 15 bases between them. Germline assignment: CDR1 SGHRS and CDR2 YFSETQ. The CDR3 sequence: CASSGGGSVGANVLTF. CDR3 coding DNA: TGCGCCAGCAGCGGTGGTGGGTCTGTAGGGGCCAACGTCCTGACTTTC.

This clonotype was recorded at least ten times. The chain links TRBV29-1 to TRBJ2-1; 13 positions match TRBD2. The CDR3 sequence is 18 residues long. Looked up from germline, CDR1 is SQVTM and CDR2 is ANQGSEA. The V gene end was trimmed by 6 bases and the J gene end by 8 bases; junction bases not matched to a gene: 19. Written as DNA, the CDR3 is TGCAGCGTCTATCGGCCCCTACTAGCGGGGGGGGTAGGCGATGAGCAGTTCTTC. Amino acid sequence: CSVYRPLLAGGVGDEQFF.

The chain recombines TRBV4-1 with TRBJ1-5; no clear D gene. The germline CDR1 and CDR2 sequences are MGHRA and YSYEKL. The CDR3 covers 18 residues. The germline V and J ends were trimmed by 1 base and 0 bases, with 16 bases remaining between them. CDR3 sequence reads: CASSQGLVRSLSNQPQHF. The CDR3 bases are TGCGCCAGCAGCCAAGGCCTAGTTAGGTCCCTTAGCAATCAGCCCCAGCATTTT.

The sample holds many counts of this clonotype. The chain recombines TRBV12-3 or TRBV12-4 with TRBJ2-3; D call uncertain. Trimming took off 7 bases at V and 8 bases at J, with 10 bases between the two ends. This CDR3 contains 11 residues. CDR3 protein: CASTKRGTQYF. CDR3 nucleotides: TGTGCCAGCACCAAGCGAGGTACGCAGTATTTT.

This clonotype was seen only once. The J gene is TRBJ2-7, the V gene TRBV19, with 12 nucleotides matching TRBD2. This CDR3 comprises 17 residues. Germline values: CDR1 LNHDA, CDR2 SQIVND (reference sequence). Germline trimming cut 4 bases from V and 0 bases from J; bases unmatched to any gene: 7. The CDR3 spells CASSTGLAGRYSYEQYF. CDR3 bases: TGTGCCAGTAGTACCGGACTAGCGGGGCGATACTCCTACGAGCAGTACTTC.

This chain joins TRBV3-1 and TRBJ2-3, with D perhaps TRBD1 (6 bases). V lost 10 bases to trimming and J lost 2 bases, with 19 bases between them. Germline V gene data show CDR1 as LGHDT and CDR2 as YNNKEL (reference sequence). The CDR3 loop spans 15 amino acids. The CDR3 reads CANSPAGTITDTQYF. The CDR3 bases are TGTGCCAACAGTCCTGCCGGGACAATCACAGATACGCAGTATTTT.

Ten or more counts support this clonotype. CDR3 coding DNA: TGTGCCAGCACTCCCCCAACGGGGGAACGGAACACTGAAGCTTTCTTT. Its protein is CASTPPTGERNTEAFF. The chain uses TRBV6-1 and TRBJ1-1; a possible D gene is TRBD1 (5 bases). The V gene lost 7 bases and the J gene lost 1 base, with 19 bases spanning the gap. Germline CDR1 and CDR2: MNHNS and SASEGT. The CDR3 extends over 16 amino acids.

In this sample, this clonotype turned up a few times. This chain connects TRBV20-1 to TRBJ2-1, with 14 positions matching TRBD2. CDR3 length equals 16 residues. Germline trimming cut 5 bases from V and 8 bases from J; bases unmatched to any gene: 11. Germline CDR1 and CDR2: DFQATT and SNEGSKA (reference sequence). DNA of the CDR3: TGCAGTGCTGAGGACAGACTAGCGGGGGGGCCGGATGAGCAGTTCTTC. Its protein product is CSAEDRLAGGPDEQFF.

The sample holds many counts of this clonotype. This sequence joins TRBV20-1 and TRBJ2-7; 12 positions agree with TRBD2. Germline V gives CDR1 DFQATT, CDR2 SNEGSKA (reference sequence). The CDR3 length is 13 residues. Unmatched junction bases numbered 5, after V lost 2 bases and J lost 9 bases. The CDR3 sequence is CSARTTSGGTQYF. Written as DNA, the CDR3 is TGCAGTGCTAGAACTACTAGCGGGGGGACGCAGTACTTC.

This clonotype was counted at least ten times. V usage is TRBV12-3 or TRBV12-4 and J usage is TRBJ1-1; D unresolved. V shed 2 bases and J shed 7 bases, with 8 bases lying between them. The CDR3 has 12 residues. Here the CDR3 reads CASSLFRLEAFF. CDR3 DNA: TGTGCCAGCAGTTTATTTCGCCTTGAAGCTTTCTTT.

This clonotype has just a few counts. The chain employs TRBV29-1 and TRBJ2-1, with 9 bases lining up with TRBD1. V lost 6 bases, J lost 2 bases, and 5 bases stayed unmatched. The CDR3 covers 14 residues. Per germline, CDR1 SQVTM and CDR2 ANQGSEA. The CDR3, as DNA: TGCAGCGTGACAGGGGGGGAGACCTACAATGAGCAGTTCTTC. Protein product: CSVTGGETYNEQFF.

This clonotype was observed a few times. V usage is TRBV25-1 and J usage is TRBJ2-7, with 10 nucleotides matching TRBD2. The CDR3 contains 15 residues. The J segment lost 4 bases and the V segment lost 4 bases, leaving 7 bases of the junction unmatched. CDR1 and CDR2 from the germline V gene are MGHDK and SYGVNS. CDR3 in DNA: TGTGCCAGCAGTGTTCCGGGACTAGCGAGGTACGAGCAGTACTTC. As protein: CASSVPGLARYEQYF.

This clonotype was counted ten times or more. The J gene is TRBJ1-1, the V gene TRBV7-9; possible D gene TRBD1, 6 bases. The germline V and J ends were trimmed by 7 bases and 4 bases, with 19 bases remaining between them. CDR3 length equals 15 residues. Germline V lookup: CDR1 SEHNR, CDR2 FQNEAQ (reference sequence). The CDR3 protein is CASTQRGKRGTEAFF. CDR3 DNA: TGTGCCAGCACCCAAAGGGGGAAGAGGGGCACTGAAGCTTTCTTT.

In its sample, this clonotype was seen many times. The V call is TRBV11-2, the J call TRBJ1-6; 7 nucleotides line up with TRBD1. Germline lookup yields CDR1 SGHAT and CDR2 FQNNGV. The junction had 4 bases not matched to a gene; V was cut back by 4 bases and J by 7 bases. CDR3 length: 14 amino acids. The CDR3 reads CASSSGTVNSPLHF. The CDR3 DNA sequence: TGTGCCAGCAGCTCTGGGACAGTGAATTCACCCCTCCACTTT.

This rearrangement joins TRBV7-9 to TRBJ2-3; D perhaps matches TRBD2 (6 bases). The V and J ends lost 6 bases and 4 bases respectively, with 17 bases between them. This CDR3 contains 15 residues. CDR1 and CDR2 (germline): SEHNR, FQNEAQ (reference sequence). The CDR3 sequence: CASSSQLGGADTQYF. DNA for the CDR3: TGTGCCAGCAGTTCCCAGCTCGGGGGTGCAGATACGCAGTATTTT.

This clonotype was counted at least ten times. V gene TRBV3-1 combines with J gene TRBJ1-1; TRBD1 matches 12 bases. After removal of 6 bases from V and 4 bases from J, the junction contained 9 bases not matched to a gene. The CDR3 is 16 amino acids. Germline values: CDR1 LGHDT, CDR2 YNNKEL (reference sequence). CDR3 region: CASSQYSGQGATEAFF. The CDR3 DNA reads TGTGCCAGCAGTCAATACTCGGGACAGGGGGCCACTGAAGCTTTCTTT. The complete variable domain, with remaining parts taken from reference TRBV3-1 and TRBJ1-1, reads DTAVSQTPKYLVTQMGNDKSIKCEQNLGHDTMYWYKQDSKKFLKIMFSYNNKELIINETVPNRFSPKSPDKAHLNLHINSLELGDSAVYFCASSQYSGQGATEAFFGQGTRLTVV.

This clonotype occurred many times. The chain combines TRBV3-1 with TRBJ2-2, with D perhaps assigned TRBD1 or TRBD2 (6 bases each). With 1 base removed from V and 0 bases from J, the gap between germline ends came to 15 bases. The germline gives CDR1 LGHDT, CDR2 YNNKEL (reference sequence). The CDR3 is 18 residues long. The CDR3 sequence: CASSQGGAGATNTGELFF. As DNA, the CDR3 is TGTGCCAGCAGCCAAGGGGGGGCCGGGGCGACGAACACCGGGGAGCTGTTTTTT.

This rearrangement joins TRBV3-1 to TRBJ2-5; possible D gene TRBD1, 6 bases. Germline V gene sequence: CDR1 LGHDT, CDR2 YNNKEL (reference sequence). V lost 5 bases to trimming and J lost 3 bases, with 16 bases between them. The CDR3 runs to 15 residues. CDR3 amino acids: CASSTRQAAKETQYF. The CDR3 DNA sequence: TGTGCCAGCAGCACTAGACAGGCCGCCAAAGAGACCCAGTACTTC.

The sample holds many counts of this clonotype. The rearrangement uses TRBV12-3 or TRBV12-4 and TRBJ1-5; the D is unclear. V was pared by 1 base and J by 0 bases, with 13 bases between. The CDR3 covers 17 residues. The CDR3 bases are TGTGCCAGCAGTTTAGAGGCGCACCCTTATAGCAATCAGCCCCAGCATTTT. Protein sequence: CASSLEAHPYSNQPQHF.